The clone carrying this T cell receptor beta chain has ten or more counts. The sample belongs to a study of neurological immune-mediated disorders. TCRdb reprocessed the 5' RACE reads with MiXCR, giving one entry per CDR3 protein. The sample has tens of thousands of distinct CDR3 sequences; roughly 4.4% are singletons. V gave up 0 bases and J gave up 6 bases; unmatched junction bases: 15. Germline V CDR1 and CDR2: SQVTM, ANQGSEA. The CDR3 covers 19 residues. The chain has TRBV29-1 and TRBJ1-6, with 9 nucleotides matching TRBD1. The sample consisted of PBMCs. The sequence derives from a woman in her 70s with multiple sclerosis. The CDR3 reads CSVEDTWGQGIVGNSPLHF. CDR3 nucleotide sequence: TGCAGCGTTGAAGATACCTGGGGACAGGGAATCGTCGGTAATTCACCCCTCCACTTT. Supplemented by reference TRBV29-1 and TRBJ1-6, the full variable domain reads SAVISQKPSRDICQRGTSLTIQCQVDSQVTMMFWYRQQPGQSLTLIATANQGSEATYESGFVIDKFPISRPNLTFSTLTVSNMSPEDSSIYLCSVEDTWGQGIVGNSPLHFGNGTRLTVT.